A single sample gave rise to the 14 T cell receptor beta chains below, sequenced in a study of control samples from healthy donors and cancer patients. Clones were sequenced by immunoSEQ multiplex PCR, and TCRdb holds only the in-frame ones, with some missing. The repertoire holds fewer than 65,000 clones, with about four fifths as singletons. Sequencing was performed on blood. The receptors shown here come from a man between 65 and 85 years old in good health.

This clone is labeled medium-sized. This chain connects TRBV19 to TRBJ1-5; 7 positions agree with TRBD1. This CDR3 has 15 residues. The V and J ends lost 6 bases and 1 base, in that order; junction bases with no gene match: 6. Germline CDR1 LNHDA, CDR2 SQIVND (reference sequence). CDR3 residues: CASRLTGLSNQPQHF. CDR3 DNA: TGTGCCAGTAGACTGACAGGGTTGAGCAATCAGCCCCAGCATTTT.

The rearrangement links TRBV29-1 to TRBJ2-2; D is ambiguous. CDR1 SQVTM and CDR2 ANQGSEA come from the germline V gene. The CDR3 totals 10 residues. The V and J ends lost 5 bases and 3 bases respectively, with 1 base between them. Written as DNA, the CDR3 is TGCAGCGTTTACACCGGGGAGCTGTTTTTT. Translating gives CSVYTGELFF.

This chain links TRBV5-1 with TRBJ2-2; D gene uncertain. Trimming took 1 base from V and 4 from J, leaving 8 bases between them. Germline V gene lookup returns CDR1 SGHRS and CDR2 YFSETQ. The CDR3 has 14 residues. CDR3 sequence: CASSLQGITGELFF. The CDR3 coding sequence is TGCGCCAGCAGCTTGCAAGGGATCACCGGGGAGCTGTTTTTT.

The chain employs TRBV12-3 or TRBV12-4 and TRBJ2-3, with D possibly TRBD2 on 5 matching bases. This CDR3 spans 12 amino acids. Trimming took 2 bases from V and 7 from J, leaving 7 bases between them. CDR3 sequence: CASSLRGNTQYF. The CDR3 DNA is TGTGCCAGCAGTTTACGAGGGAATACGCAGTATTTT.

V gene TRBV11-3 combines with J gene TRBJ2-2; TRBD2 agrees at 7 bases. Germline V gene sequence: CDR1 SGHNT, CDR2 YENEEA. With 4 bases clipped from V and 6 bases from J, the junction kept 11 bases outside the gene matches. CDR3 length: 16 amino acids. The CDR3 spells CASSSGGSIHAGELFF. CDR3 bases: TGTGCCAGCAGCTCCGGGGGGAGTATCCACGCCGGGGAGCTGTTTTTT.

This clone was seen more than once but under ten times. V and J are TRBV6-5 and TRBJ1-5; D unresolved. V was shortened by 5 bases and J by 4 bases, with 15 bases between the two germline ends. This CDR3 has 15 residues. In germline, CDR1 is MNHEY, CDR2 SVGAGI. DNA for the CDR3: TGTGCCAGCAGTCCCCTTACGGCTGGGAATCAGCCCCAGCATTTT. This translates into CASSPLTAGNQPQHF.

The genes are TRBV6-6 and TRBJ2-3; D gene ambiguous. Between the trimmed V and J ends, which lost 0 bases and 2 bases, there was a span of 9 bases. Germline CDR1 is MNHNY and CDR2 is SVGAGI (reference sequence). The length of the CDR3 is 15 residues. CDR3 protein: CASSYSSTATDTQYF. The CDR3 nucleotides read TGTGCCAGCAGTTACTCGTCGACGGCCACAGATACGCAGTATTTT.

This sequence joins TRBV11-3 and TRBJ2-6; tentatively, D is TRBD1 (6 bases). V was cut by 8 bases and J by 2 bases, with 16 bases left in between. There are 16 residues in the CDR3. Germline-derived CDR1 and CDR2 are SGHNT and YENEEA. This chain's CDR3 is CASGSAGVPGANVLTF. The CDR3 DNA follows: TGTGCCAGCGGATCCGCAGGGGTCCCTGGGGCCAACGTCCTGACTTTC. The variable domain in full, completed from reference TRBV11-3 and TRBJ2-6, reads EAGVVQSPRYKIIEKKQPVAFWCNPISGHNTLYWYLQNLGQGPELLIRYENEEAVDDSQLPKDRFSAERLKGVDSTLKIQPAELGDSAVYLCASGSAGVPGANVLTFGAGSRLTVL.

The chain couples TRBV5-4 to TRBJ1-2; D unresolved. Looked up from germline, CDR1 is SGHNT and CDR2 is YYREEE (reference sequence). The CDR3 has 13 amino acids. Trimming pared 4 bases from V and 5 bases from J, leaving 12 bases between. For the CDR3, the DNA is TGTGCCAGCAGCCCCACAAGAGGGTATGGCTACACCTTC. It specifies CASSPTRGYGYTF.

The rearrangement joins TRBV3-1 (or the pseudogene TRBV3-2) to TRBJ1-2; possibly TRBD1 for D (6 bases). The V gene's germline CDR1 is LGHDT and CDR2 YNNKEL (reference sequence). Trimming left V 3 bases short and J 7 bases short, with 15 bases between. CDR3 length: 14 amino acids. CDR3 in amino acids: CASSQGQGMGGYTF. The DNA of the CDR3 is TGTGCCAGCAGCCAGGGGCAGGGGATGGGTGGCTACACCTTC.

The chain uses TRBV28 and TRBJ2-7; no definite D call. CDR3 size: 14 residues. Germline values: CDR1 MDHEN, CDR2 SYDVKM. The V and J ends lost 5 bases and 2 bases respectively, with 13 bases between them. The DNA of the CDR3 is TGTGCCAGCAGTGCCCCCGCCGTTACCTACGAGCAGTACTTC. Its translation is CASSAPAVTYEQYF.

This chain links TRBV20-1 with TRBJ1-2, with D perhaps matching TRBD1 (6 bases). The CDR3 extends over 11 amino acids. Deletions cut 2 bases from V and 8 bases from J, with 9 bases between. Germline V gene sequence: CDR1 DFQATT, CDR2 SNEGSKA (reference sequence). DNA of the CDR3: TGCAGTGCTAGATATAGGGGGGGCTACACCTTC. Its translation: CSARYRGGYTF.

The chain couples TRBV2 to TRBJ2-3; 7 bases agree with TRBD2. The CDR3 spans 14 residues. After removal of 8 bases from V and 4 bases from J, the junction contained 9 bases not matched to a gene. Germline assignment: CDR1 SNHLY and CDR2 FYNNEI. This chain's CDR3 is CASHKGGDADTQYF. DNA of the CDR3: TGTGCCAGCCACAAGGGAGGGGACGCAGATACGCAGTATTTT.

The rearrangement links TRBV24-1 to TRBJ2-3; D possibly matches TRBD1 or TRBD2 (6 bases each). The CDR3 is 14 residues long. V was trimmed by 7 bases and J by 0 bases, leaving 10 bases between them. Germline values: CDR1 KGHDR, CDR2 SFDVKD. The CDR3 reads CATRGGLSTDTQYF. The CDR3 DNA sequence: TGTGCCACCAGAGGGGGGCTTAGCACAGATACGCAGTATTTT.